This entry describes one T cell receptor (gamma chain). The antigen is not known. Given a far larger clone just one base away, this is likely a sequencing read error. Other DNA variants within this sample encode the same CDR3. The data were obtained in a study of γδ T cells in repeated Plasmodium falciparum infection. About the study: Malian children with intense seasonal malaria exposure were compared with matched Australian children. Study-level points and caveats: Vgamma9/Vdelta2+ repertoires stayed stably polyclonal over time and infection.

Sequencing covered both gamma and delta TCR chains per sample. TCRdb re-called clones from the multiplex PCR reads via CATT. The sample lists around 14,000 gamma-chain clones, about 1.5% occurring once. Flow sorting of PBMC yielded separate Vgamma9/Vdelta2+ and Vdelta2-negative gammadelta T cell populations for bulk repertoire analysis. Germline V lookup: CDR1 GITISATS, CDR2 ISYDGTV (reference sequence). The CDR3 totals 16 residues. The TCR was taken from a pool of human donors (malaria-infected and uninfected, not separated). The genes are TRGV9 and TRGJP. The sample taken for sequencing was gamma-delta T cells from blood. The CDR3 DNA sequence: TGTGCCTTGTGGGAGGCAATTGGGTTGGGCAAAAAAATTAAGGTATTT. This sequence encodes CALWEAIGLGKKIKVF.